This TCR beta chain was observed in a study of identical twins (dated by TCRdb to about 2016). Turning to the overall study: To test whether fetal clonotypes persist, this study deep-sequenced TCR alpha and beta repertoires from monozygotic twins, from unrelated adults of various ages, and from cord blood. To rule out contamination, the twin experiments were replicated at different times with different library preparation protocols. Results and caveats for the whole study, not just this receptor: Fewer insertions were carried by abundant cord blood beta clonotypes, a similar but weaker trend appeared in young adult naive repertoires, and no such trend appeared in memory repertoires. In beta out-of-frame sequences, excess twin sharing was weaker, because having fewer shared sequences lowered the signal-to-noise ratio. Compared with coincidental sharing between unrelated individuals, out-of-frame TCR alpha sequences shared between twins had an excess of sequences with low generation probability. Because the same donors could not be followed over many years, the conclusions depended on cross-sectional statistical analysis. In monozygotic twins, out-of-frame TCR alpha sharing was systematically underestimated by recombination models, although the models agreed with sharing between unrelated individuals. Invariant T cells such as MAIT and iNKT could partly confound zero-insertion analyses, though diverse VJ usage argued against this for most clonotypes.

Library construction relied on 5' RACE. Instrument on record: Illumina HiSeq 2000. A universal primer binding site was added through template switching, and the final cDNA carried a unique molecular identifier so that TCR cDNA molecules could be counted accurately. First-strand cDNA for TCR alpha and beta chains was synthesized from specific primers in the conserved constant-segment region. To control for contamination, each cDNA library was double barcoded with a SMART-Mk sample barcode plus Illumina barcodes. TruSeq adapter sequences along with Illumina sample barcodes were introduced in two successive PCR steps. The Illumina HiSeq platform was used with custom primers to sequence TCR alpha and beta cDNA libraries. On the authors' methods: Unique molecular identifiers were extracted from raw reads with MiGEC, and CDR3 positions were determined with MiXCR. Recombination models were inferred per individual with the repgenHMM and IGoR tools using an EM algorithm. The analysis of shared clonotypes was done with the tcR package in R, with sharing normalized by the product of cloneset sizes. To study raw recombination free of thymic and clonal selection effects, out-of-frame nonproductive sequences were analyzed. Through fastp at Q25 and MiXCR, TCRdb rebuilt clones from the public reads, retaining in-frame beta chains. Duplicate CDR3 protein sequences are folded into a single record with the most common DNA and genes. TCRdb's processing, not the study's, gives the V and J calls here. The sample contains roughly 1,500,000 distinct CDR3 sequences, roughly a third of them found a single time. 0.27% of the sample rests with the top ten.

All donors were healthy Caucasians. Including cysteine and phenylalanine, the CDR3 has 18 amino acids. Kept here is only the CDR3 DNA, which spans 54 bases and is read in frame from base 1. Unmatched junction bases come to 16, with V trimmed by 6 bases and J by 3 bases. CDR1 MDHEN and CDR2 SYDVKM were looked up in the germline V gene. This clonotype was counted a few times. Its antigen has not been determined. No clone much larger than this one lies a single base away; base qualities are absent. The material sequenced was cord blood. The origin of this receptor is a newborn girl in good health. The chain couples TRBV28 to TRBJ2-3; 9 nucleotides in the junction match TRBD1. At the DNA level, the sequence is TGTGCCAGCAGCTTTTCGCTATCTCGGGACAGGGTGACAGATACGCAGTATTTT. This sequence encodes CASSFSLSRDRVTDTQYF.